Below, 5 T cell receptor beta chains from the same sample are listed, as sequenced in a study of naive and memory T cell subsets. Both TRBC1 and TRBC2 were covered by a beta constant-region primer of two equimolar oligonucleotides. Ligated cDNA was amplified by four rounds of PCR with nested alpha and beta constant-region primers and SP2. TCRdb used MiXCR to reprocess the UMI-ligation and nested PCR reads, holding one entry per CDR3 protein. The sample holds tens of thousands of distinct CDR3 sequences, 9% seen once. What was sequenced was naive CD8+ T cells from blood. These receptors were taken from a human donor in good health.

In this sample, this clonotype turned up many times. The V call is TRBV20-1, the J call TRBJ1-2, with D possibly being TRBD1 (6 bases). V lost 5 bases and J lost 4, with 17 bases in between. CDR1 is DFQATT, CDR2 SNEGSKA, per germline (reference sequence). The CDR3 contains 14 residues. As DNA, the CDR3 is TGCAGTGCTCCCAACAGGGAGGCGGTCTATGGCTACACCTTC. Translation: CSAPNREAVYGYTF.

This clonotype was seen more than once but under ten times. The chain has TRBV4-3 and TRBJ2-5; no clear D gene. The CDR3 extends over 15 amino acids. The germline V gene has CDR1 LGHNA and CDR2 YSLEER. With 0 bases removed from V and 5 bases from J, the gap between germline ends came to 13 bases. The CDR3 DNA reads as TGCGCCAGCAGCCAAGATGTGGGAATCGTTGAGACCCAGTACTTC. This gives the protein CASSQDVGIVETQYF.

At least ten counts were recorded for this clonotype. The chain couples TRBV9 to TRBJ2-3; perhaps TRBD2 as D (5 bases). CDR1 SGDLS and CDR2 YYNGEE come from the germline V gene. The germline V and J ends were trimmed by 3 bases and 1 base, with 9 bases remaining between them. This CDR3 region has 14 residues. CDR3 coding DNA: TGTGCCAGCAGCGAAGCGGACCGCACAGATACGCAGTATTTT. Translating gives CASSEADRTDTQYF. The entire variable domain, with the rest obtained from reference TRBV9 and TRBJ2-3, is as follows: DSGVTQTPKHLITATGQRVTLRCSPRSGDLSVYWYQQSLDQGLQFLIQYYNGEERAKGNILERFSAQQFPDLHSELNLSSLELGDSALYFCASSEADRTDTQYFGPGTRLTVL.

This clonotype was seen ten or more times. This sequence joins TRBV7-9 and TRBJ2-7; the D call may be TRBD1 or TRBD2 (5 bases each). V lost 8 bases and J 0 bases, leaving 14 bases between the germline ends. The CDR3 runs 14 residues. Germline CDR1 SEHNR, CDR2 FQNEAQ (reference sequence). The DNA for the CDR3 is TGTGCCAGCCTCGAGGGCAGGGCCTCCTACGAGCAGTACTTC. Its protein is CASLEGRASYEQYF.

This clonotype was detected a few times. A junction end diverges from the germline sequence, so it may reflect a read error. The rearrangement joins TRBV5-1 to TRBJ2-1; TRBD2 is a possible D gene (6 bases). The CDR3 runs 14 residues. Germline values: CDR1 SGHRS, CDR2 YFSETQ. The CDR3 DNA reads as TGCGCCAGCAGCTTAGGGGACTCCAACAATGAGCAGTTCTTC. Its protein product is CASSLGDSNNEQFF.